This TCR beta chain was identified in a study of blood T cell repertoires in COVID-19. About the research overall: Whether acute or convalescent, the COVID-19 samples came from the United States, Italy and Spain. In each case, the material was cDNA or gDNA derived from T cells, B-cell-depleted T cells, or PBMCs.

From germline, CDR1 is LNHDA and CDR2 SQIVND (reference sequence). After removal of 5 bases from V and 3 bases from J, the junction contained 5 bases not matched to a gene. This CDR3 contains 15 residues. Repertoires were generated with immunoSEQ multiplex PCR, while TCRdb's copy carries only in-frame clones and drops some. Of about 230,000 clones listed, 90% were seen once; the top ten hold roughly 2.5%. The source is a man younger than 40 with COVID-19, enrolled during active disease. The sample comprised peripheral blood. The chain uses TRBV19 and TRBJ2-1; 9 bases agree with TRBD1. The CDR3 region is CASSDDRGGYNEQFF. The CDR3 nucleotides are TGTGCCAGTAGTGATGACAGGGGGGGCTACAATGAGCAGTTCTTC.